The 32 T cell receptor beta chains in this list originate from one sample, sequenced in a study of cytomegalovirus exposure and HLA in healthy donors. Clones were read by immunoSEQ multiplex PCR, and TCRdb kept only the in-frame ones, dropping some. The sample holds approximately 76,000 clones, approximately 94% seen once. The sample consisted of PBMCs. The receptors originated from a woman aged 18 to 35 in good health and CMV-seropositive.

The CDR3 spells CASSPAGILYEQYF. The CDR3 region has the DNA TGTGCCAGCAGTCCTGCGGGGATTCTATACGAGCAGTACTTC. This rearrangement joins TRBV28 to TRBJ2-7, with a possible D match to TRBD2 (6 bases). CDR3 size: 14 residues. The ends were cut back, 5 bases at V and 4 bases at J, with 15 bases in the middle. Germline CDR1 and CDR2: MDHEN and SYDVKM.

The CDR3 is CASSLELAGGLDTQYF. CDR3 nucleotides: TGTGCCAGCAGCTTAGAACTAGCGGGCGGGTTAGATACGCAGTATTTT. The V gene is TRBV7-2, the J gene TRBJ2-3; 9 bases match TRBD2. CDR3 length: 16 residues. With V trimmed by 1 base and J by 5 bases, 7 bases remained unmatched. CDR1 and CDR2 from the germline V gene are SGHTA and FQGNSA.

The chain is built from TRBV6-1 and TRBJ2-2; a weak D match, TRBD1 (5 bases). V dropped 6 bases and J dropped 4 bases, with 15 bases sitting between them. Germline CDR1 and CDR2: MNHNS and SASEGT. The length of the CDR3 is 15 residues. CDR3 residues: CASRQGALGTGELFF. CDR3 coding DNA: TGTGCCAGCAGGCAGGGCGCTCTTGGCACCGGGGAGCTGTTTTTT.

This chain links TRBV6-1 with TRBJ1-5; 8 bases map to TRBD1. With V trimmed by 4 bases and J by 4 bases, 3 bases remained unmatched. The CDR3 is 14 residues long. Germline V gives CDR1 MNHNS, CDR2 SASEGT. The CDR3 coding sequence is TGTGCCAGCAGTGGGACAGGGTCGAATCAGCCCCAGCATTTT. Its translation: CASSGTGSNQPQHF.

This chain uses TRBV28 with TRBJ1-2; no clear D gene. Per the germline V gene, CDR1 is MDHEN and CDR2 is SYDVKM. CDR3 length: 14 amino acids. Trimming cost V 6 bases and J 2 bases, with 13 bases left between them. CDR3 residues: CASRLAGENYGYTF. In DNA form, the CDR3 reads TGTGCCAGCAGACTGGCCGGAGAGAACTATGGCTACACCTTC.

V gene TRBV5-1 combines with J gene TRBJ1-1, with a weak D call TRBD1 (6 bases). Germline values: CDR1 SGHRS, CDR2 YFSETQ. This CDR3 region has 14 residues. The V end was cut by 2 bases, the J end by 3 bases, with 11 bases between. The CDR3 bases are TGCGCCAGCAGCTTCTTAAGGACAGACACTGAAGCTTTCTTT. Protein product: CASSFLRTDTEAFF. The full variable domain, its missing parts supplied by reference TRBV5-1 and TRBJ1-1, is KAGVTQTPRYLIKTRGQQVTLSCSPISGHRSVSWYQQTPGQGLQFLFEYFSETQRNKGNFPGRFSGRQFSNSRSEMNVSTLELGDSALYLCASSFLRTDTEAFFGQGTRLTVV.

This rearrangement joins TRBV5-6 to TRBJ1-4; 9 bases align to TRBD1. The CDR3 has 15 amino acids. Germline trimming cut 1 base from V and 7 bases from J; bases unmatched to any gene: 5. Germline V gene data show CDR1 as SGHDT and CDR2 as YYEEEE. This chain's CDR3 is CASSLTGTGIEKLFF. The CDR3 coding sequence is TGTGCCAGCAGCTTGACCGGGACAGGGATTGAAAAACTGTTTTTT.

This chain connects TRBV6-1 to TRBJ1-1; no firm D call. This CDR3 has 13 amino acids. Trimming left V 2 bases short and J 1 base short, with 5 bases between. The germline V gene has CDR1 MNHNS and CDR2 SASEGT. The CDR3 is CASSELRNTEAFF. CDR3 in DNA: TGTGCCAGCAGTGAACTTAGGAACACTGAAGCTTTCTTT.

The rearrangement links TRBV6-6 to TRBJ2-3, with D possibly being TRBD2 (5 bases). V lost 0 bases and J 4 bases, leaving 11 bases between the germline ends. The germline V gene encodes CDR1 MNHNY and CDR2 SVGAGI (reference sequence). This CDR3 spans 15 amino acids. The CDR3 reads CASSYSLLAADTQYF. The CDR3 DNA follows: TGTGCCAGCAGTTACTCTTTGCTAGCTGCAGATACGCAGTATTTT.

The genes are TRBV11-3 and TRBJ2-3; 7 bases map to TRBD1. V shed 5 bases, J shed 2 bases, and the junction held 7 bases outside the gene matches. The CDR3 runs 15 residues. Germline V gene sequence: CDR1 SGHNT, CDR2 YENEEA. CDR3 sequence: CASSRYRGATDTQYF. The CDR3, as DNA: TGTGCCAGCAGCCGTTACAGGGGAGCCACAGATACGCAGTATTTT.

The J gene is TRBJ2-7, the V gene TRBV30; 9 bases match TRBD1. J lost 3 bases, V lost 5 bases, and 8 bases had no gene match. Germline V lookup: CDR1 GTSNPN, CDR2 SVGIG (reference sequence). The CDR3 has 14 residues. This CDR3 is CAWGTGLVGYEQYF. The CDR3 bases are TGTGCCTGGGGGACAGGGCTTGTAGGCTACGAGCAGTACTTC.

In this sample, this clone turned up once. The chain uses TRBV7-9 and TRBJ2-1, with D perhaps matching TRBD2 (6 bases). V lost 2 bases to trimming and J lost 4 bases, with 21 bases between them. Germline V lookup: CDR1 SEHNR, CDR2 FQNEAQ (reference sequence). This CDR3 is built from 18 residues. CDR3: CASSLSESVGGNYNEQFF. The CDR3 bases are TGTGCCAGCAGCTTATCGGAGTCGGTCGGGGGAAATTACAATGAGCAGTTCTTC.

The CDR3 nucleotides read TGCGCCAGCAGCCCGTGGGCGGGGTTAGGCACCGGGGAGCTGTTTTTT. This codes for CASSPWAGLGTGELFF. The J gene is TRBJ2-2, the V gene TRBV5-1; possibly TRBD2 for D (6 bases). This CDR3 comprises 16 residues. CDR1 is SGHRS and CDR2 is YFSETQ in the germline V gene. Trimming pared 4 bases from V and 4 bases from J, leaving 17 bases between.

This chain joins TRBV7-2 and TRBJ2-4; TRBD1 matches at 11 bases. The ends lost 1 base at V and 11 bases at J; junction bases unmatched: 4. Germline-derived CDR1 and CDR2 are SGHTA and FQGNSA. CDR3 length equals 14 residues. The CDR3 loop reads CASSLDRTGGVQYF. CDR3 in DNA: TGTGCCAGCAGCTTAGACAGGACAGGGGGCGTTCAGTACTTC.

The chain couples TRBV11-3 to TRBJ2-1; 8 bases agree with TRBD2. V lost 0 bases, J lost 4 bases, and 8 bases stayed unmatched. Germline V gene lookup returns CDR1 SGHNT and CDR2 YENEEA. The CDR3 loop spans 17 amino acids. The CDR3 DNA follows: TGTGCCAGCAGCTTAGATCAACAGCGGGGGTTATACAATGAGCAGTTCTTC. Its protein is CASSLDQQRGLYNEQFF. The entire variable domain, with the rest obtained from reference TRBV11-3 and TRBJ2-1, is as follows: EAGVVQSPRYKIIEKKQPVAFWCNPISGHNTLYWYLQNLGQGPELLIRYENEEAVDDSQLPKDRFSAERLKGVDSTLKIQPAELGDSAVYLCASSLDQQRGLYNEQFFGPGTRLTVL.

This sequence joins TRBV15 and TRBJ1-1; 10 bases fit TRBD1. V shed 9 bases and J 7 bases; nucleotides not matched to a gene: 11. The CDR3 contains 14 residues. Germline CDR1 and CDR2: LNHNV and YYDKDF (reference sequence). This CDR3 reads CATQEDRGLGEAFF. CDR3 coding DNA: TGTGCCACACAAGAAGACAGGGGGCTGGGTGAAGCTTTCTTT.

The CDR3 nucleotides are TGTGCCAGCAGCTCCGACTTAGCGGAAGAGACCCAGTACTTC. Translation: CASSSDLAEETQYF. The chain links TRBV7-2 to TRBJ2-5, with D possibly TRBD2 on 6 matching bases. V dropped 4 bases and J dropped 3 bases, with 12 bases sitting between them. The CDR3 contains 14 residues. Germline V lookup: CDR1 SGHTA, CDR2 FQGNSA.

J is TRBJ2-2 and V is TRBV5-1; TRBD2 matches 14 bases. Losses at the gene ends were 4 bases for V and 6 bases for J; bases not matched to a gene: 5. Per germline, CDR1 SGHRS and CDR2 YFSETQ. The CDR3 runs to 16 residues. The CDR3 DNA sequence: TGCGCCAGCAGCCTGACTAGCGGGAGGGCCCCCGGGGAGCTGTTTTTT. Translated: CASSLTSGRAPGELFF.

This chain uses TRBV9 with TRBJ1-1; D is perhaps TRBD1 (5 bases). The CDR3 length is 16 residues. Trimming took 0 bases from V and 2 from J, leaving 14 bases between them. CDR1 SGDLS and CDR2 YYNGEE come from the germline V gene. CDR3 DNA sequence: TGTGCCAGCAGCGTAGACTTTCAGGGATTCAACACTGAAGCTTTCTTT. Residues: CASSVDFQGFNTEAFF. The full variable domain, rest sourced from reference TRBV9 and TRBJ1-1, is DSGVTQTPKHLITATGQRVTLRCSPRSGDLSVYWYQQSLDQGLQFLIQYYNGEERAKGNILERFSAQQFPDLHSELNLSSLELGDSALYFCASSVDFQGFNTEAFFGQGTRLTVV.

V usage is TRBV4-3 and J usage is TRBJ2-3, with a weak D call TRBD1 (6 bases). V lost 5 bases, J lost 1 base, and 13 bases lay in between. Germline lookup yields CDR1 LGHNA and CDR2 YSLEER. This CDR3 has 15 residues. CDR3 nucleotides: TGCGCCAGCAGCATACAGGGAAGGGGCACAGATACGCAGTATTTT. Its protein is CASSIQGRGTDTQYF.

The chain is built from TRBV6-5 and TRBJ2-1; 7 nucleotides line up with TRBD2. This CDR3 has 16 residues. CDR1 MNHEY and CDR2 SVGAGI come from the germline V gene. V was clipped by 0 bases and J by 5 bases; unmatched bases: 7. CDR3: CASSYSGGFFHNEQFF. DNA of the CDR3: TGTGCCAGCAGTTACTCGGGGGGGTTTTTTCACAATGAGCAGTTCTTC.

For this clone: The junction departs from the called germline gene at one end, perhaps through a read error. The J gene is TRBJ2-1, the V gene TRBV30; D gene ambiguous. In germline, CDR1 is GTSNPN, CDR2 SVGIG (reference sequence). This CDR3 spans 10 amino acids. This CDR3 is CAWKANKQFF. Written as DNA, the CDR3 is TGTGCCTGGAAAGCCAATAAGCAGTTCTTC.

This rearrangement joins TRBV30 to TRBJ2-1; D may be TRBD1 (6 bases). CDR1 GTSNPN and CDR2 SVGIG come from the germline V gene (reference sequence). CDR3 size: 14 residues. V was clipped by 4 bases and J by 1 base, with 11 bases between them. The CDR3 loop reads CAWKQGISYNEQFF. Written as DNA, the CDR3 is TGTGCCTGGAAGCAGGGGATTTCCTACAATGAGCAGTTCTTC.

The chain recombines TRBV10-3 with TRBJ1-6; D not resolved. The V gene's germline CDR1 is ENHRY and CDR2 SYGVKD. V lost 5 bases, J lost 4 bases, and 9 bases lay in between. This CDR3 contains 14 residues. The CDR3 is CAISSGRYNSPLHF. The CDR3, as DNA: TGTGCCATCAGTTCCGGGAGATATAATTCACCCCTCCACTTT.

The chain carries TRBV5-6 and TRBJ1-3, with D unclear. The CDR3 extends over 14 amino acids. Trimming stripped 1 base from V and 2 bases from J, with 7 bases between. The V gene's germline CDR1 is SGHDT and CDR2 YYEEEE. CDR3 sequence (DNA): TGTGCCAGCAGCTTGACAGTGGCTGGAAACACCATATATTTT. This gives the protein CASSLTVAGNTIYF.

The chain couples TRBV7-6 to TRBJ1-1; D not certain. The V gene's germline CDR1 is SGHVS and CDR2 FNYEAQ. The CDR3 covers 16 residues. V was cut by 4 bases and J by 0 bases, with 15 bases left in between. This chain's CDR3 is CASSSSGVRLNTEAFF. The CDR3, as DNA: TGTGCCAGCAGCTCCAGCGGAGTCAGGCTGAACACTGAAGCTTTCTTT.

The chain recombines TRBV2 with TRBJ2-3, with 7 bases fitting TRBD2. Germline V gene lookup returns CDR1 SNHLY and CDR2 FYNNEI. This CDR3 is 14 amino acids long. J lost 2 bases, V lost 8 bases, and 7 bases had no gene match. This CDR3 is CASRPSGTTDTQYF. As DNA, the CDR3 is TGTGCCAGCCGGCCTAGCGGTACCACAGATACGCAGTATTTT.

The chain recombines TRBV11-2 with TRBJ1-2; D is perhaps TRBD1 (5 bases). Germline values: CDR1 SGHAT, CDR2 FQNNGV. V shed 1 base and J shed 7 bases, with 10 bases lying between them. The CDR3 length is 13 residues. CDR3 bases: TGTGCCAGCAGCTTAGCGGGGACTGGTGGCTACACCTTC. This gives the protein CASSLAGTGGYTF.

This chain uses TRBV27 with TRBJ1-2, with TRBD1 identical over 9 bases. Trimming cost V 5 bases and J 2 bases; bases outside gene matches: 18. Per germline, CDR1 MNHEY and CDR2 SMNVEV (reference sequence). The CDR3 extends over 19 amino acids. CDR3 region: CASSLSSFTGGRLNYGYTF. The CDR3 bases are TGTGCCAGCAGTCTCTCCAGCTTTACAGGGGGCCGACTAAACTATGGCTACACCTTC.

J is TRBJ1-2 and V is TRBV4-3; possibly TRBD1 for D (6 bases). Germline V gene data show CDR1 as LGHNA and CDR2 as YSLEER. This CDR3 has 15 amino acids. The V and J ends lost 0 bases and 3 bases respectively, with 11 bases between them. The DNA for the CDR3 is TGCGCCAGCAGCCAAGAAACAGGGAATTACTATGGCTACACCTTC. Its protein is CASSQETGNYYGYTF.

This chain uses TRBV12-5 with TRBJ2-1, with TRBD2 identical over 8 bases. Germline CDR1 reads LGHNT; CDR2 reads FRNRAP. The CDR3 spans 15 residues. Unmatched junction bases numbered 4, after V lost 1 base and J lost 5 bases. CDR3 in amino acids: CASGLGLAGDNEQFF. CDR3 nucleotides: TGTGCTAGTGGTTTGGGGCTAGCGGGCGACAATGAGCAGTTCTTC.

Only one count was recorded for this clone. The chain is built from TRBV7-2 and TRBJ2-1; no clear D. The CDR3 consists of 16 residues. The germline CDR1 and CDR2 sequences are SGHTA and FQGNSA. Trimming removed 0 bases from V and 6 bases from J, with 15 bases in between. The DNA for the CDR3 is TGTGCCAGCAGCTTAGCGGATATAGCTAACGGCAATGAGCAGTTCTTC. Protein sequence: CASSLADIANGNEQFF.